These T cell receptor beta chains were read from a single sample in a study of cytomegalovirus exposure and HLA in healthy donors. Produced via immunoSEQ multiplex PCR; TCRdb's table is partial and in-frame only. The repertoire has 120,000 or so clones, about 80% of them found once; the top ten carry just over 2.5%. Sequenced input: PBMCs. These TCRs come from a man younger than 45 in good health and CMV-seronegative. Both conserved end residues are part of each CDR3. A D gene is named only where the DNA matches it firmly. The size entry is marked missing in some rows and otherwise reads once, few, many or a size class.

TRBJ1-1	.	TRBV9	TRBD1	CASSPKGDRVTPEAFF	TGTGCCAGCAGCCCGAAAGGGGACAGGGTTACTCCTGAAGCTTTCTTT
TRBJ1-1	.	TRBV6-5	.	CASSYRTVTYTEAFF	TGTGCCAGCAGTTACCGGACAGTGACCTACACTGAAGCTTTCTTT
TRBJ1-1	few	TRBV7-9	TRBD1	CASSTKDRAVNTEAFF	TGTGCCAGCAGCACTAAGGACAGGGCGGTGAACACTGAAGCTTTCTTT
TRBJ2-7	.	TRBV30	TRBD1	CAWRRKFAGQGAEQYF	TGTGCCTGGAGACGCAAATTTGCGGGACAGGGGGCCGAGCAGTACTTC
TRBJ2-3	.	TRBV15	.	CATSRVPGLVTDTQYF	TGTGCCACCAGCAGAGTCCCAGGGCTTGTCACAGATACGCAGTATTTT
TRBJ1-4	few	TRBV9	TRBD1	CASSGNNRDSDEKLFF	TGTGCCAGCAGCGGGAACAACCGGGACAGCGATGAAAAACTGTTTTTT
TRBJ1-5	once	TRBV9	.	CASSVGEGAGNQPQNF	.
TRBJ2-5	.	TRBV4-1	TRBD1	CASSQESTGTVYF	TGCGCCAGCAGCCAAGAGTCGACAGGGACGGTGTACTTC
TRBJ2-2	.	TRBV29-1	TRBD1	CSVGKAGTGGIGELFF	TGCAGCGTTGGGAAAGCCGGGACAGGGGGAATCGGGGAGCTGTTTTTT
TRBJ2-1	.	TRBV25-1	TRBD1	CASSELLRDRPNNEQFF	TGTGCCAGCAGTGAATTATTGAGGGACAGGCCTAACAATGAGCAGTTCTTC
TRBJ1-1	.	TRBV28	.	CASSPTGDTEAFF	TGTGCCAGCTCGCCGACAGGAGACACTGAAGCTTTCTTT
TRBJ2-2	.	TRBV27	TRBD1	CASTSRGTGTDTGELFF	TGTGCCAGCACCTCGCGAGGGACAGGGACTGACACCGGGGAGCTGTTTTTT
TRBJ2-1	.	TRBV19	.	CASSVDRSGSYNEQFF	TGTGCCAGTAGCGTAGACCGTAGCGGTTCGTACAATGAGCAGTTCTTC
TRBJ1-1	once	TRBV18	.	CASSFRDTLNTEAFF	TGTGCCAGCTCATTCCGGGACACGCTGAACACTGAAGCTTTCTTT
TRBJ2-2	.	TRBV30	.	CAWISGTNTGELFF	TGTGCCTGGATCAGCGGAACGAACACCGGGGAGCTGTTTTTT
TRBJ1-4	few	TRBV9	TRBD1	CASSAGQGNEKLFF	TGTGCCAGCAGCGCGGGACAGGGTAATGAAAAACTGTTTTTT
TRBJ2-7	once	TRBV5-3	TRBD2	CARSWVPSGRAYEQYF	TGTGCCAGAAGCTGGGTCCCTAGCGGGAGGGCCTACGAGCAGTACTTC
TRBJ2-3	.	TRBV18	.	CASSLGSADTQYF	TGTGCCAGCTCACTTGGGAGTGCAGATACGCAGTATTTT
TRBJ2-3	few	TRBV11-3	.	CASSSPIRGAITDTQYF	TGTGCCAGCAGCTCTCCGATTCGCGGAGCTATCACAGATACGCAGTATTTT
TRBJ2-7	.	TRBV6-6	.	CASSYIAEQYF	TGTGCCAGCAGTTACATCGCCGAGCAGTACTTC
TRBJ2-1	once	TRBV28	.	CASRRDDSYNEQFF	TGTGCCAGCAGGCGGGACGACTCCTACAATGAGCAGTTCTTC
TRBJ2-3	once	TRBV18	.	CASSQQGPRTDTQYF	TGTGCCAGCTCACAACAGGGCCCCCGCACAGATACGCAGTATTTT
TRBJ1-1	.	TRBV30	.	CAWSGQVNTEAFF	TGTGCCTGGAGTGGACAGGTGAACACTGAAGCTTTCTTT
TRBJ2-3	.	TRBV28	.	CASSSGTRDTQYF	TGTGCCAGCAGTTCCGGGACTCGAGATACGCAGTATTTT
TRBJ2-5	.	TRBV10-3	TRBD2	CAIRAASGRDQETQYF	TGTGCCATCAGGGCAGCTAGCGGGAGAGACCAAGAGACCCAGTACTTC
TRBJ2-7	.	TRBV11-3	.	CASSPGNHAIRQYF	TGTGCCAGCAGCCCGGGGAATCACGCTATAAGGCAGTACTTC
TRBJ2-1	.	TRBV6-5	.	CASSYSNGESYNEQFF	TGTGCCAGCAGTTACTCGAACGGGGAATCCTACAATGAGCAGTTCTTC